A selection of T cell receptor beta chains follows, all from one sample in a study of identical twins. TCRdb reprocessed the 5' RACE reads with MiXCR, giving one entry per CDR3 protein. The sample consists of roughly 690,000 distinct CDR3 sequences, 5.5% to 6.5% of them appearing once. The sample was naive T cells sorted from blood. Receptors were obtained from a young man in good health. CDR3s include the opening cysteine and the closing phenylalanine or tryptophan.

TRBJ2-2 | TRBV6-1 | CASSESLGTGVLDENTGELFF
TRBJ2-5 | TRBV29-1 | CSSRSGSFQETQYF
TRBJ2-5 | TRBV5-6 | CASSQRETQYF
TRBJ2-7 | TRBV20-1 | CSARGASGDNYEQYF
TRBJ1-2 | TRBV27 | CASSSIPPGAYYGYTF
TRBJ2-2 | TRBV2 | CASSEEGLYTGELFF
TRBJ2-1 | TRBV11-2 | CASRSVVRRDKAGEQFF
TRBJ1-5 | TRBV27 | CASKTKMTVFLPQHF
TRBJ1-5 | TRBV5-1 | CASSLGGGEPQHF
TRBJ2-6 | TRBV9 | CASSVVAGPLSGANVLTF
TRBJ2-5 | TRBV5-1 | CASTQEARETQYF
TRBJ2-1 | TRBV6-2/TRBV6-3 | CASSDSAGRENEQFF
TRBJ2-2 | TRBV5-1 | CASSPTSGTLGGELFF
TRBJ2-5 | TRBV6-5 | CASSYLAGQETQYF
TRBJ2-3 | TRBV12-3/TRBV12-4 | CASSLGVADTQYF
TRBJ2-3 | TRBV6-1 | CASSPDLGRGDTQYF
TRBJ2-6 | TRBV12-3/TRBV12-4 | CASSLGGASALTF
TRBJ2-2 | TRBV7-9 | CASSLEGGTNTGELFF
TRBJ1-2 | TRBV2 | CASSEQGDYGYTF
TRBJ1-2 | TRBV10-3 | CAIRPIARSYGYTF
TRBJ2-1 | TRBV5-1 | CASSLAAGGVFANEQFF
TRBJ2-3 | TRBV29-1 | CSVELQIVNTDTQYF
TRBJ1-5 | TRBV7-8 | CASSSRFERERINQPQHF
TRBJ1-1 | TRBV21-1 | CASSNGEGLHTEAFF
TRBJ2-3 | TRBV12-3/TRBV12-4 | CASNPGDSGTDTQYF
TRBJ2-3 | TRBV20-1 | CSARDPNAGGGTQYF
TRBJ2-1 | TRBV18 | CASSPAENEQFF
TRBJ2-7 | TRBV27 | CASSLMGAGEQYF
TRBJ2-1 | TRBV6-2/TRBV6-3 | CASSYLVGPDNEQFF
TRBJ2-1 | TRBV4-2 | CASSQNNNEQFF
TRBJ2-5 | TRBV28 | CASSLWTSGSETQYF
TRBJ2-1 | TRBV6-2/TRBV6-3 | CASSPRETRGYNEQFF
TRBJ2-1 | TRBV6-1 | CASSRASGTIFNEQFF
TRBJ1-6 | TRBV12-3/TRBV12-4 | CASSLLQFNSPLHF
TRBJ2-7 | TRBV23-1 | CASSRIEWAKLLPNYEQYF
TRBJ2-1 | TRBV12-3/TRBV12-4 | CASSTSGEDNEQFF
TRBJ2-3 | TRBV5-1 | CASSILAGSTDTQYF
TRBJ2-3 | TRBV5-1 | CASSLSGPTDTQYF
TRBJ2-1 | TRBV29-1 | CSVEITGGPHNEQFF
TRBJ2-7 | TRBV12-3/TRBV12-4 | CASSTGYYEQYF
TRBJ2-1 | TRBV4-1 | CASSQVEGQVYNEQFF
TRBJ2-2 | TRBV10-3 | CATSLDPRANLNTGELFF
TRBJ2-1 | TRBV27 | CASSWDGSSYNEQFF
TRBJ1-3 | TRBV13 | CASSSLQLSGNTIYF
TRBJ1-5 | TRBV4-1 | CASSQGPFSNQPQHF
TRBJ2-1 | TRBV4-1 | CASSQDQTGVNEQFF
TRBJ1-5 | TRBV12-3/TRBV12-4 | CASSQNRGRASNQPQHF
TRBJ2-3 | TRBV5-1 | CASSSSGQEYTDTQYF
TRBJ1-5 | TRBV6-2/TRBV6-3 | CASSPGGRGGHGLGNQPQHF
TRBJ1-5 | TRBV20-1 | CSARKGGQPQHF
TRBJ2-1 | TRBV3-1 | CASSQSGTSGTRSDEQFF
TRBJ2-5 | TRBV24-1 | CATSDSWDRGQETQYF
TRBJ2-7 | TRBV6-2/TRBV6-3 | CASSPGLAGPSYEQYF
TRBJ2-1 | TRBV27 | CASRTLGRDNEQFF
TRBJ2-1 | TRBV9 | CASSPDAREGLSNEQFF